The 10 T cell receptor beta chains presented below share a single source sample, sequenced in a study of OX40 agonist ivuxolimab in advanced cancers. The repertoire was sequenced with immunoSEQ multiplex PCR; TCRdb's copy has only in-frame clones and lacks some. The sample has 85,000 to 100,000 clones, about 87% seen once. This sample comprised CD4+ or CD8+ T cells sorted from blood, obtained in a trial of the OX40 agonist ivuxolimab. The receptors originated from an adult with an advanced solid tumor such as melanoma, head and neck, liver or kidney cancer.

V usage is TRBV29-1 and J usage is TRBJ1-2; D remains unclear. V was cut by 0 bases and J by 8 bases, with 10 bases left in between. The CDR3 spans 12 residues. Germline V CDR1 and CDR2: SQVTM, ANQGSEA. The CDR3 DNA is TGCAGCGTTGAAGATGGGTTTCGGGGCTACACCTTC. The encoded protein is CSVEDGFRGYTF.

The chain carries TRBV6-4 and TRBJ2-2; TRBD1 matches at 7 bases. The CDR3 totals 15 residues. Germline trimming cut 4 bases from V and 3 bases from J; bases unmatched to any gene: 5. Germline assignment: CDR1 MRHNA and CDR2 SNTAGT. The CDR3: CASSVDRADTGELFF. In DNA form, the CDR3 reads TGTGCCAGCAGTGTTGACAGGGCTGACACCGGGGAGCTGTTTTTT.

Remarks on this clone: The junction does not match germline at one end; this may be a read error. This chain uses TRBV10-2 with TRBJ2-2; 7 bases line up with TRBD2. The CDR3 length is 16 residues. Germline lookup yields CDR1 WSHSY and CDR2 SAAADI. In DNA form, the CDR3 reads TGCGCCAGCAGTCAGTCAGGGAGGGTAGGGGCCGGGGAGCTGTTTTTT. This encodes CASSQSGRVGAGELFF.

The chain uses TRBV19 and TRBJ1-1, with D uncertain. This CDR3 region has 12 residues. With 8 bases removed from V and 0 bases from J, the gap between germline ends came to 7 bases. Per the germline V gene, CDR1 is LNHDA and CDR2 is SQIVND (reference sequence). CDR3 sequence: CASGWVNTEAFF. Here the CDR3 DNA reads TGTGCCAGTGGATGGGTGAACACTGAAGCTTTCTTT.

The J gene is TRBJ2-2, the V gene TRBV5-1; D is unclear. The length of the CDR3 is 14 residues. The germline V gene has CDR1 SGHRS and CDR2 YFSETQ. The V and J ends lost 0 bases and 3 bases respectively, with 6 bases between them. The chain's CDR3 is CASSLEGYTGELFF. The DNA of the CDR3 is TGCGCCAGCAGCTTGGAGGGATACACCGGGGAGCTGTTTTTT. Variable domain in full (rest from reference TRBV5-1 and TRBJ2-2): KAGVTQTPRYLIKTRGQQVTLSCSPISGHRSVSWYQQTPGQGLQFLFEYFSETQRNKGNFPGRFSGRQFSNSRSEMNVSTLELGDSALYLCASSLEGYTGELFFGEGSRLTVL.

The chain has TRBV6-6 and TRBJ2-7; 8 bases agree with TRBD1. CDR1 and CDR2 (germline): MNHNY, SVGAGI (reference sequence). This CDR3 has 15 amino acids. CDR3 DNA: TGTGCCAGCAGGGGACAGGCGCTCGCCTCCGACGAGCAGTACGTC. It yields the protein CASRGQALASDEQYV.

The J gene is TRBJ2-7, the V gene TRBV11-2; D gene unclear. The V gene lost 1 base and the J gene lost 3 bases, with 4 bases spanning the gap. The CDR3 has 12 amino acids. The germline V gene has CDR1 SGHAT and CDR2 FQNNGV. The CDR3 region is CASSLGYYEQYF. In DNA form, the CDR3 reads TGTGCCAGCAGCTTAGGGTACTACGAGCAGTACTTC.

The chain has TRBV30 and TRBJ1-1; TRBD1 is a possible D gene (5 bases). CDR1 and CDR2 (germline): GTSNPN, SVGIG (reference sequence). Trimming pared 2 bases from V and 11 bases from J, leaving 18 bases between. This CDR3 has 13 amino acids. The CDR3 DNA reads as TGTGCCTGGAGTCTCCGGGACTCCGACGGGGCTTTCTTT. Protein: CAWSLRDSDGAFF.

In DNA, the CDR3 is TGTGCCAGCAGCTGGACGGGAAACGAGCAGTACTTC. This encodes CASSWTGNEQYF. The rearrangement uses TRBV7-6 and TRBJ2-7; tentatively, D is TRBD2 (5 bases). V gave up 4 bases and J gave up 5 bases, with 9 bases separating them. Germline CDR1 is SGHVS and CDR2 is FNYEAQ. The CDR3 contains 12 residues.

The gene calls are TRBV30 and TRBJ2-5; D might be TRBD1 (5 bases). There are 13 residues in the CDR3. Germline V lookup: CDR1 GTSNPN, CDR2 SVGIG (reference sequence). V lost 4 bases and J 5 bases, leaving 14 bases between the germline ends. In nucleotides, the CDR3 is TGTGCCTGGACAGGGATTATTGGGGAGACCCAGTACTTC. Translation gives CAWTGIIGETQYF.